The TCR beta chain under discussion was sequenced for a study of blood T cell repertoires in COVID-19. Overall study: COVID-19 samples collected from the United States, Italy and Spain covered acute and convalescent phases.

CDR1 MDHEN and CDR2 SYDVKM come from the germline V gene. V lost 7 bases, J lost 2 bases, and 14 bases lay in between. The CDR3 totals 14 residues. The repertoire was sequenced with immunoSEQ multiplex PCR; TCRdb's copy has only in-frame clones and lacks some. Seen here are 200,000 to 300,000 clones, under 90% observed once, and the top ten hold more than 1.5%. Those who participated ranged in age from roughly 18 to 89 years and resided in 24 US areas. Participants had their cohort set by participant-reported clinical history. The study counted Cohort 3 donors as recovered given two negative PCRs, clearance, or symptom resolution.

The chain couples TRBV28 to TRBJ1-1, with D unresolved. The receptor was isolated from a man between 40 and 49 years old who had recovered from COVID-19. The specimen was PBMCs or T cells enriched from blood (not recorded which). CDR3 nucleotides: TGTGCCAGCACCGTCGGACTATTCAACACTGAAGCTTTCTTT. Translation: CASTVGLFNTEAFF.